These T cell receptor beta chains were read from a single sample in a study of blood T cell repertoires in COVID-19. Produced via immunoSEQ multiplex PCR; TCRdb's table is partial and in-frame only. The profile shows about 250,000 clones, 70% to 90% of them singletons. Material for sequencing was peripheral blood. The receptors were gathered from a man older than 75 with acute or convalescent COVID-19. Each CDR3 is given with its conserved first and last residue. A D gene is named only where the DNA matches it firmly. A row's size may be missing; if present it is once, few, many or a size class.

d_gene	v_gene	j_gene	abundance	CDR3aa	CDR3nt
TRBD2	TRBV4-1	TRBJ2-1	few	CASSQGSGRASEQFF	TGCGCCAGCAGCCAAGGGAGCGGGAGGGCCAGCGAGCAGTTCTTC
.	TRBV7-2	TRBJ1-2	few	CASSLGGTFKDYGYTF	TGTGCCAGCAGCTTAGGGGGGACATTCAAGGACTATGGCTACACCTTC
TRBD2	TRBV6-1	TRBJ2-7	.	CASSEGGEQYF	TGTGCCAGCAGTGAGGGAGGGGAGCAGTACTTC
.	TRBV11-1	TRBJ2-1	.	CASSLVRYNEQFF	TGTGCCAGCAGCTTAGTGAGGTACAATGAGCAGTTCTTC
TRBD1	TRBV7-9	TRBJ2-3	.	CASSNDRGATDTQYF	TGTGCCAGCAGCAATGACAGGGGGGCCACAGATACGCAGTATTTT
TRBD2	TRBV6-5	TRBJ2-7	.	CASSRDGTSYEQYF	TGTGCCAGCAGCCGGGATGGGACTAGCTACGAGCAGTACTTC
TRBD1	TRBV28	TRBJ1-1	.	CASSLRDSTEAFF	TGTGCCAGCAGCCTCCGGGACAGTACTGAAGCTTTCTTT
.	TRBV19	TRBJ1-1	.	CASSARQIMNTEAFF	TGTGCCAGTAGTGCGAGACAGATCATGAACACTGAAGCTTTCTTT
TRBD2	TRBV2	TRBJ2-1	once	CASSHVPGLAITNEQFF	TGTGCCAGCAGCCACGTTCCGGGACTAGCGATCACCAATGAGCAGTTCTTC
TRBD1	TRBV6-5	TRBJ2-2	.	CASIGTVNTGELFF	TGTGCCAGCATCGGGACAGTGAACACCGGGGAGCTGTTTTTT
.	TRBV3-1/TRBV3-2	TRBJ2-5	.	CASSQVSRKTQYF	TGTGCCAGCAGCCAAGTTTCGAGAAAGACCCAGTACTTC
.	TRBV7-2	TRBJ2-6	.	CASSLGTGTGANVLTF	TGTGCCAGCAGCTTAGGAACAGGGACAGGGGCCAACGTCCTGACTTTC
.	TRBV28	TRBJ1-5	.	CASRTPFEGRNQPQHF	TGTGCCAGCAGAACCCCCTTTGAGGGTCGCAATCAGCCCCAGCATTTT
TRBD1	TRBV5-4	TRBJ1-4	.	CASSLGQGRQEKLFF	TGTGCCAGCAGCCTCGGACAGGGACGACAAGAAAAACTGTTTTTT
TRBD1	TRBV11-2	TRBJ1-5	.	CASSYGQGGQPQHF	TGTGCCAGCAGCTATGGACAGGGTGGACAGCCCCAGCATTTT
TRBD1	TRBV27	TRBJ2-7	.	CASSPMGRGQGRKQYF	TGTGCCAGCAGTCCTATGGGCCGGGGACAGGGCAGGAAGCAGTACTTC
TRBD1	TRBV4-2	TRBJ2-2	.	CASSQNRGSNTGELFF	TGTGCCAGCAGCCAAAACAGGGGGTCGAACACCGGGGAGCTGTTTTTT
TRBD1	TRBV5-1	TRBJ1-3	.	CASSPTGDGNTIYF	TGCGCCAGCAGCCCCACAGGGGATGGAAACACCATATATTTT
TRBD1	TRBV28	TRBJ2-7	.	CASSLSTGVSGTGGYEQYF	TGTGCCAGCAGTTTATCGACCGGGGTCTCCGGGACAGGGGGTTACGAGCAGTACTTC
.	TRBV6-6	TRBJ2-7	.	CASSYVAYEQYF	TGTGCCAGCAGTTACGTGGCTTACGAGCAGTACTTC
.	TRBV9	TRBJ1-4	.	CASSASPVANEKLFF	TGTGCCAGCAGCGCGAGTCCTGTAGCTAATGAAAAACTGTTTTTT
TRBD1	TRBV6-6	TRBJ1-2	.	CASSGQGNSGYTF	TGTGCCAGCAGTGGACAGGGAAATTCAGGCTACACCTTC
TRBD1	TRBV27	TRBJ2-6	.	CASSQQGQGASGANVLTF	TGTGCCAGCTCCCAGCAGGGACAGGGGGCCTCTGGGGCCAACGTCCTGACTTTC
TRBD1	TRBV5-1	TRBJ2-1	.	CASSHEPRGRASNEQFF	TGCGCCAGCAGCCATGAACCAAGGGGGCGGGCTAGCAATGAGCAGTTCTTC
TRBD1	TRBV18	TRBJ1-1	.	CASSPLGQGRSEAFF	TGTGCCAGCTCACCACTCGGACAGGGTAGAAGTGAAGCTTTCTTT
.	TRBV5-1	TRBJ2-6	.	CASSPQGSSGANVLTF	TGCGCCAGCAGCCCGCAAGGGAGCTCTGGGGCCAACGTCCTGACTTTC